This TCR beta chain was captured in a study of T cell clonality in common variable immunodeficiency (dated by TCRdb to between 2015 and 2017). Broader findings and caveats from the paper: Although equal DNA input was used, an average of about 83,000 unique sequences per sample was obtained for controls, compared with some 30,000 for CVID samples. According to the authors, figuring out what caused the increased clonality in CVID would require sequencing the repertoires of T cell subpopulations. Correlations of repertoire features with clinical complications were constrained by heterogeneity among patients within the CVID cohort. Increased TCRbeta clonality was found in CVID subjects compared with healthy controls (t-test p = 0.018), with the increase being most characteristic of about a third of subjects. Fewer TCRbeta clones were shared among CVID subjects than among healthy controls (p < 0.0001). Reportedly, TCRbeta sequences from CVID had fewer deletions and N-nucleotide insertions, and highly modified clones with 13 or more V deletions were absent from CVID.

Equivalent amounts of genomic DNA from CVID and control samples were used as sequencing input. For every sample, a 60 bp segment covering the rearranged TCRbeta CDR3 region was amplified and then sequenced. TCRbeta amplification used the immunoSEQ assay, a bias-corrected multiplex PCR with high-throughput sequencing. The study's processing was this. Each unique nucleotide sequence was treated as a clone and annotated with V, D and J genes, copy number and frequency. Sequences were labeled productive if in frame, and non-productive if out of frame or containing stop codons. As previously described, clonality was computed from Shannon's entropy. The predicted amino acid sequences of productive clones were used to derive the mean CDR3 Kyte-Doolittle hydropathy. The R hclust function was used to hierarchically cluster scaled V gene usage with Manhattan distance and complete linkage. To assess clone sharing by CDR3 amino acid sequence, 12 repertoires per group were resampled over 100 rounds. The repertoires were searched for about 70 published EBV-specific TCRbeta sequences and about 240 published CMV-specific TCRbeta sequences. Analysis left out two CVID samples that produced under 10,000 sequences, so fewer than 50 CVID repertoires remained. The immuneACCESS repertoire file appears here via TCRdb, limited to in-frame rearrangements. These files lack a portion of the clones; in checked studies, under half of the deficit traces to unresolved V genes, and the cause of the others is not known. The DNA was the basis for D and trimming; V, J and clone size are from that table. In this sample, tens of thousands of clones appear, none counted once only. Of the sample, 28% falls within the top ten clones.

This clone has a count of ten or more. The antigen this receptor binds is unknown. Standard criteria, namely reduction of serum IgG, IgA and/or IgM below the normal range together with specific antibody deficiency, were applied for the diagnosis of CVID. There were 40 to 45 subjects in the CVID group (roughly 30 male and 15 or so female), ranging in age from about 8 to 70 years, with a mean age of roughly 40. Most of the CVID patients and most of the healthy controls were of Caucasian heritage. At the time of study participation, every CVID subject had been on replacement immunoglobulin therapy for one year or longer. At the time of blood collection, no CVID subject was ill or was being treated with immunomodulatory or immunosuppressive medication. Heparinized peripheral whole blood samples of about 5 to 9 ml were obtained from each donor. TCRbeta CDR3 repertoires were sequenced from genomic DNA of adults with common variable immune deficiency (CVID) and healthy adult controls. To isolate peripheral blood mononuclear cells, diluted blood was subjected to density centrifugation over Hypaque 1077 or Ficoll-Paque. Unsorted mononuclear cells served as the source of genomic DNA, which was extracted either by Qiagen column purification or by a centrifugation-based method.

The sequencing input was peripheral blood mononuclear cells. The TCR originated in a human donor with common variable immunodeficiency.

The covered CDR3 bases are TGTGCCAGCAGCCGGGCGGGGAGAGATACG. Translation gives CASSRAGRDT. The full CDR3 is CASSRAGRDTQYF. The chain joins TRBV2 to TRBJ2-3; the D gene is perhaps TRBD2, on 6 matching bases. Read sequence stops 3 residues before the CDR3 end, and the germline J gene provides the missing end. The CDR3 starts with the cysteine, ends with the phenylalanine, and has 13 residues. Sequencing covers 30 bases of the CDR3, shown here with the frame starting at base 1. From a lookup of the germline V gene, CDR1 and CDR2 are SNHLY and FYNNEI. V is reduced by 6 bases and J by 5 bases, leaving a spacing of 12 bases between them.